This TCR beta chain was sequenced in a study of shared clonotypes between healthy human individuals. As concerns this clone: Its matching antigen is unknown.

This CDR3 is 13 amino acids long. Between the trimmed V and J ends, which lost 5 bases and 5 bases, there was a span of 12 bases. The germline V gene has CDR1 SGHTA and CDR2 FQGNSA. This table comes from immunoSEQ multiplex PCR, and its TCRdb copy is limited to in-frame clones, with some not included. The sample holds 2.3 million or so clones, approximately 95% seen once. Study observations and caveats: Blood was the only sampled material, and tissue repertoires likely differ. The genetic and exposure-history diversity represented was limited by few donors. Relative to memory subsets, naive subsets generally showed larger estimated richness.

What was sequenced was naive CD4+ T cells from PBMCs. This sample's subset: CD45RA+ positively selected. The sequence was collected from a young man in good health. Some clones in this sample may be carry-over from other donors' samples. This rearrangement joins TRBV7-2 to TRBJ1-2, with D hard to call. In DNA, the CDR3 is TGTGCCAGCAGCCCCCTTGTGGGTTATGGCTACACCTTC. Amino acid sequence: CASSPLVGYGYTF. Full variable domain (missing parts from reference TRBV7-2 and TRBJ1-2): GAGVSQSPSNKVTEKGKDVELRCDPISGHTALYWYRQSLGQGLEFLIYFQGNSAPDKSGLPSDRFSAERTGGSVSTLTIQRTQQEDSAVYLCASSPLVGYGYTFGSGTRLTVV.